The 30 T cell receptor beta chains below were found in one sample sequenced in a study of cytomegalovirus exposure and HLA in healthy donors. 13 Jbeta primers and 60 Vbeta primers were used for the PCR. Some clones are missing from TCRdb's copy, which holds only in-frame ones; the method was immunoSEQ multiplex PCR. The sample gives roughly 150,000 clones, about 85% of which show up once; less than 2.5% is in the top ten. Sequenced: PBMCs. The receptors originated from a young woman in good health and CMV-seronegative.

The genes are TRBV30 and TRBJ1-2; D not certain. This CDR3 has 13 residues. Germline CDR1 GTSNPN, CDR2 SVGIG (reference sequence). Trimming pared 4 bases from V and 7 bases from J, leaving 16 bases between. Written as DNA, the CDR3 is TGTGCCTGGAAGTTGAAGGGAGCGGGTGGCTACACCTTC. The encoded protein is CAWKLKGAGGYTF.

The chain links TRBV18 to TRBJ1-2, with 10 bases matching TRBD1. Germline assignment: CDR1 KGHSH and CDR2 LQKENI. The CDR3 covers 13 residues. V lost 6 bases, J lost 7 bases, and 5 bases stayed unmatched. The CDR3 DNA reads TGTGCCAGCTCCGACAGGGGGCTCGGTGGCTACACCTTC. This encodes CASSDRGLGGYTF.

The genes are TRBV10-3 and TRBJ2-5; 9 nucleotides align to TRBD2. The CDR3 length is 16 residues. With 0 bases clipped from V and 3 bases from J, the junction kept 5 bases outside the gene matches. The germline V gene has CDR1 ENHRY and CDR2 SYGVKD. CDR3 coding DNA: TGTGCCATCAGTGAGTCGGCCGGACTAGCGAAAGAGACCCAGTACTTC. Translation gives CAISESAGLAKETQYF.

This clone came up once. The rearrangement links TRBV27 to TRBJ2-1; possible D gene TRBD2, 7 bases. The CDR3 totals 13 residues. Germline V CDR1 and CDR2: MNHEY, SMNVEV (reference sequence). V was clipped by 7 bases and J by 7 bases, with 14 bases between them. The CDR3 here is CASTRGAQNEQFF. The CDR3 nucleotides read TGTGCCAGCACCCGGGGGGCGCAAAATGAGCAGTTCTTC.

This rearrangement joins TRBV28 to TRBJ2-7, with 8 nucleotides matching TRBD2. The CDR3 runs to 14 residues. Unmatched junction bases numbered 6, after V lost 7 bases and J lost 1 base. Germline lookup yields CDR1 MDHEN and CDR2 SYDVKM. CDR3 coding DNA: TGTGCCAGCACCCCCGGGAGGGAGTCCTACGAGCAGTACTTC. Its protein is CASTPGRESYEQYF. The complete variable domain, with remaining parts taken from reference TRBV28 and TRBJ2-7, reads DVKVTQSSRYLVKRTGEKVFLECVQDMDHENMFWYRQDPGLGLRLIYFSYDVKMKEKGDIPEGYSVSREKKERFSLILESASTNQTSMYLCASTPGRESYEQYFGPGTRLTVT.

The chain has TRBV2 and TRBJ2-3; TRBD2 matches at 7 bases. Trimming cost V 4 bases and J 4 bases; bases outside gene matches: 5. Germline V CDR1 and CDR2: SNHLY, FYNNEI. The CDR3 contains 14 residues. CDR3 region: CASSGGGRADTQYF. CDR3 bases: TGTGCCAGCAGTGGGGGGGGGAGGGCAGATACGCAGTATTTT.

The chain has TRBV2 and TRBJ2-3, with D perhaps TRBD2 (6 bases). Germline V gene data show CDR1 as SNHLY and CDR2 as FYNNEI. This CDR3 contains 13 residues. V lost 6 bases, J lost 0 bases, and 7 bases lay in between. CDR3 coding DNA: TGTGCCAGCAGGGGGGGTAGCACAGATACGCAGTATTTT. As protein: CASRGGSTDTQYF.

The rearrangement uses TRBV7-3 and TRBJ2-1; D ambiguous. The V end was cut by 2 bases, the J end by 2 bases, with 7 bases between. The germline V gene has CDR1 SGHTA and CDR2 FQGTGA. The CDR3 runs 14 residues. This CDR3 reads CASSLGLTYNEQFF. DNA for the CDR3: TGTGCCAGCAGCTTAGGCCTTACCTACAATGAGCAGTTCTTC.

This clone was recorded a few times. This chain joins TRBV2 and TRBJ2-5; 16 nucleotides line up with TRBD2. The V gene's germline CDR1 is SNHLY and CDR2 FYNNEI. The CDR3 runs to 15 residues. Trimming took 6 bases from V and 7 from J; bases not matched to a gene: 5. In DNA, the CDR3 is TGTGCCAGCAGGGGGACTAGCGGGGGGGTCGGGACCCAGTACTTC. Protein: CASRGTSGGVGTQYF.

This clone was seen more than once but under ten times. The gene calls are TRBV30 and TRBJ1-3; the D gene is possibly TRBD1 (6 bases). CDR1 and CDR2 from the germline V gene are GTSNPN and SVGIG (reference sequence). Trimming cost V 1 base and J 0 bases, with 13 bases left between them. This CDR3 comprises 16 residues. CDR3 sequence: CAWSDQGLSSGNTIYF. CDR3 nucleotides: TGTGCCTGGAGTGATCAGGGGCTCAGCTCTGGAAACACCATATATTTT.

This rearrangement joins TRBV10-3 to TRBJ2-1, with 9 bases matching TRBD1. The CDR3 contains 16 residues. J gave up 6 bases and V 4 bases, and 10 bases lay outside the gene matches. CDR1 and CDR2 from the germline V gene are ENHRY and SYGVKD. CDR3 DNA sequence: TGTGCCATCAGTGGCGGCCCGGGACAGGGAAGCAATGAGCAGTTCTTC. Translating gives CAISGGPGQGSNEQFF.

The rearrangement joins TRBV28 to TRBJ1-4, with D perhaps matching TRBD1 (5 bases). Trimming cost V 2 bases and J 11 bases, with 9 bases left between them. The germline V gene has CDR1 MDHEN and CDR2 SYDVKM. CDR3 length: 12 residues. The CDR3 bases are TGTGCCAGCAGTTTAGCAGGGAAGAAACTGTTTTTT. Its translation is CASSLAGKKLFF.

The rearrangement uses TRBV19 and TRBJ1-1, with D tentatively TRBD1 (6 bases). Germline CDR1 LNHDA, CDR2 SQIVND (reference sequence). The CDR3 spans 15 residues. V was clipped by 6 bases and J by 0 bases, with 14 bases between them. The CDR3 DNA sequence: TGTGCCAGTAGCATTACAGGGCTCATGAACACTGAAGCTTTCTTT. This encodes CASSITGLMNTEAFF. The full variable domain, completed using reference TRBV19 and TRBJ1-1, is DGGITQSPKYLFRKEGQNVTLSCEQNLNHDAMYWYRQDPGQGLRLIYYSQIVNDFQKGDIAEGYSVSREKKESFPLTVTSAQKNPTAFYLCASSITGLMNTEAFFGQGTRLTVV.

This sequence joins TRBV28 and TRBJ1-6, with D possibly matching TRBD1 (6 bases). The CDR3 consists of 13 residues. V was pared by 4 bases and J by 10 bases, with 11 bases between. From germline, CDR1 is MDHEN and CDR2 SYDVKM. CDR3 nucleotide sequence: TGTGCCAGCAGTTCACGGACAGACTCACCCCTCCACTTT. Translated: CASSSRTDSPLHF. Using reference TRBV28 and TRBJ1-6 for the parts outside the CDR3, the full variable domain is DVKVTQSSRYLVKRTGEKVFLECVQDMDHENMFWYRQDPGLGLRLIYFSYDVKMKEKGDIPEGYSVSREKKERFSLILESASTNQTSMYLCASSSRTDSPLHFGNGTRLTVT.

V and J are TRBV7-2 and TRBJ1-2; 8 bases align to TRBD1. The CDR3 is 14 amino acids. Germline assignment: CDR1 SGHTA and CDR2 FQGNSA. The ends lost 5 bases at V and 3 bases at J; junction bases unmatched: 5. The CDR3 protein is CASSTGQGDYGYTF. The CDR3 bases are TGTGCCAGCAGCACAGGACAGGGTGACTATGGCTACACCTTC. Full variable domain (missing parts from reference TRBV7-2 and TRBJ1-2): GAGVSQSPSNKVTEKGKDVELRCDPISGHTALYWYRQSLGQGLEFLIYFQGNSAPDKSGLPSDRFSAERTGGSVSTLTIQRTQQEDSAVYLCASSTGQGDYGYTFGSGTRLTVV.

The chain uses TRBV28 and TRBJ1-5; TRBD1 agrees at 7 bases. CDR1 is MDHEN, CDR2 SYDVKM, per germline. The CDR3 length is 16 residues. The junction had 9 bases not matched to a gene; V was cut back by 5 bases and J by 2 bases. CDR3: CASSPRTGPGNQPQHF. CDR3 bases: TGTGCCAGCAGTCCCCGGACAGGCCCTGGCAATCAGCCCCAGCATTTT.

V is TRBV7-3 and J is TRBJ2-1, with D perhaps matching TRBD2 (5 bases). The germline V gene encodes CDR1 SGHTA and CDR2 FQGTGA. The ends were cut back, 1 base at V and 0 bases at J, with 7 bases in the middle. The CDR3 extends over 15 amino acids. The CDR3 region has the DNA TGTGCCAGCAGCTTAAGCGGGTACTCCTACAATGAGCAGTTCTTC. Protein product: CASSLSGYSYNEQFF.

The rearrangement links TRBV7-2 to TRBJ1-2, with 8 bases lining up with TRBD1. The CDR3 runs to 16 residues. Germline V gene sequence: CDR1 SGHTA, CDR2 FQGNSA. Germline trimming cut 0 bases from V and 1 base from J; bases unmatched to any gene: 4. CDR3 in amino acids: CASSLAGTGFNYGYTF. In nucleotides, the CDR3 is TGTGCCAGCAGCTTAGCAGGGACAGGTTTTAACTATGGCTACACCTTC.

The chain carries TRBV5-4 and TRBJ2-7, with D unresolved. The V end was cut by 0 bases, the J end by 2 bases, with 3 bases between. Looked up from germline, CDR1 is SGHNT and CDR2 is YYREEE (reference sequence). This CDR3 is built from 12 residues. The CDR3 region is CASSLVTYEQYF. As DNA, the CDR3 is TGTGCCAGCAGCTTGGTAACCTACGAGCAGTACTTC.

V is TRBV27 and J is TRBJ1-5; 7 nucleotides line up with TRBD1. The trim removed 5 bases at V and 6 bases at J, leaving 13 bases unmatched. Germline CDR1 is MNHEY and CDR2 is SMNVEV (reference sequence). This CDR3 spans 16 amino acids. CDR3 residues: CASSGGQGVGGQPQHF. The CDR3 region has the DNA TGTGCCAGCAGTGGGGGGCAGGGGGTGGGGGGTCAGCCCCAGCATTTT.

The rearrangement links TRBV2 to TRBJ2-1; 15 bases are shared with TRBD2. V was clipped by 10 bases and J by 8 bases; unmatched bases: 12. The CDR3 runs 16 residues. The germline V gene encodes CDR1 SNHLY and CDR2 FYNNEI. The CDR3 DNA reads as TGTGCCACCACCGGGACTAGCGGGAGGCCGGGGGATGAGCAGTTCTTC. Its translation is CATTGTSGRPGDEQFF.

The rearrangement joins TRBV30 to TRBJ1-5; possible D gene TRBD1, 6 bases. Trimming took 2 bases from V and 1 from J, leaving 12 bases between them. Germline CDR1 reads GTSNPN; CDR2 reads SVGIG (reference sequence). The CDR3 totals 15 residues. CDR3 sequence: CAWSIRGVSNQPQHF. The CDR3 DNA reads TGTGCCTGGAGTATCAGGGGAGTCAGCAATCAGCCCCAGCATTTT.

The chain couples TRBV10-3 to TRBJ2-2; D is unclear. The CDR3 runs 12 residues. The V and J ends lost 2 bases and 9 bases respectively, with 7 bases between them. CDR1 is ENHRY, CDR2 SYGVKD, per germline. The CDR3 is CAISEADRELFF. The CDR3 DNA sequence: TGTGCCATCAGTGAGGCTGACAGGGAGCTGTTTTTT.

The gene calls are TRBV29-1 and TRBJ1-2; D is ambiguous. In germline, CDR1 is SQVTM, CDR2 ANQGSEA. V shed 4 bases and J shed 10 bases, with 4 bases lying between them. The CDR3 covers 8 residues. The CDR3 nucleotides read TGCAGCGTTGGCGACTACACCTTC. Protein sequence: CSVGDYTF.

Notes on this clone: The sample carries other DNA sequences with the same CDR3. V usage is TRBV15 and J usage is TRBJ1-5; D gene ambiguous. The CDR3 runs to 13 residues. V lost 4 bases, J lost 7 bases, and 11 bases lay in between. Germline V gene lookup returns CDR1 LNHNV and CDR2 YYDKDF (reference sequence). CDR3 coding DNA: TGTGCCACCAGCATTCGAGGAGAACAGCCCCAGCATTTT. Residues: CATSIRGEQPQHF.

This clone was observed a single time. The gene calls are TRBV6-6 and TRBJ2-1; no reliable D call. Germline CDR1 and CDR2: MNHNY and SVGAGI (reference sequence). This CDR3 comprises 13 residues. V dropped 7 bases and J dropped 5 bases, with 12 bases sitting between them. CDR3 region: CASTLPLDNEQFF. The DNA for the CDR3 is TGTGCCAGCACCCTCCCCCTAGACAATGAGCAGTTCTTC.

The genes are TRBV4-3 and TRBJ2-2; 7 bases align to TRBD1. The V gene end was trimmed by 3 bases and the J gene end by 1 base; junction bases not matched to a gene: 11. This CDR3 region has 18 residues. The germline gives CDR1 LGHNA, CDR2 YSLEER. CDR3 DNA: TGCGCCAGCAGCCAGAGGGGGCCCCAGGAGGAGAACACCGGGGAGCTGTTTTTT. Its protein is CASSQRGPQEENTGELFF.

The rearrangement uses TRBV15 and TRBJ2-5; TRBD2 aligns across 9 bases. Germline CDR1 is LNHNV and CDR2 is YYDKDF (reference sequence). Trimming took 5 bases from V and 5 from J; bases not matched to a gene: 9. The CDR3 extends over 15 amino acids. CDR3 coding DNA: TGTGCCACCAGCGGGACCGGGACTAGCTTTGAGACCCAGTACTTC. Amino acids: CATSGTGTSFETQYF.

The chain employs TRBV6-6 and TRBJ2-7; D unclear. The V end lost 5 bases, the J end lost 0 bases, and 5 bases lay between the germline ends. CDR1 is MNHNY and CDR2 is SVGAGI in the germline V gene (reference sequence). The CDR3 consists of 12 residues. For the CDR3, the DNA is TGTGCCAGCAGTCCCAGCTCCTACGAGCAGTACTTC. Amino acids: CASSPSSYEQYF.

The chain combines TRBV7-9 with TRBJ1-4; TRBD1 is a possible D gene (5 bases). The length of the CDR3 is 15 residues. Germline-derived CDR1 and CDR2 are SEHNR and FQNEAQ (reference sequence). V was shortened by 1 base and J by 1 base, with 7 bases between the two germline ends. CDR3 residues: CASSLETGTNEKLFF. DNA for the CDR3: TGTGCCAGCAGCTTAGAAACAGGAACTAATGAAAAACTGTTTTTT.